The text below deals with one T cell receptor (beta chain). These data belong to a study of blood T cell repertoires in COVID-19. Profiled with immunoSEQ multiplex PCR; TCRdb holds only in-frame clones, not every one. Of under 150,000 clones listed, around 84% are singletons. Trimming removed 6 bases at V and 6 bases at J, with 15 bases between. Germline CDR1 is MNHEY and CDR2 is SVGAGI. The CDR3 runs to 15 residues. The specimen was peripheral blood. V and J are TRBV6-5 and TRBJ1-6; D perhaps matches TRBD1 (5 bases). The receptor was derived from a human donor in a cohort sampled during active COVID-19. This CDR3 reads CASRKAGLPNSPLHF. Here the CDR3 DNA reads TGTGCCAGCAGGAAAGCAGGGCTACCTAATTCACCCCTCCACTTT.